This TCR beta chain derives from a study of blood T cells in healthy people across ages. A J-beta primer mix and a sample-barcoded 5' primer were used in a second PCR of roughly 6 to 12 cycles. Via MiXCR, TCRdb re-called the 5' RACE reads, giving one row per CDR3 protein. The data show about 1.7 million distinct CDR3 sequences, 28% seen once. CDR1 SGHRS and CDR2 YFSETQ come from the germline V gene. Germline trimming cut 4 bases from V and 1 base from J; bases unmatched to any gene: 9. This CDR3 is built from 16 residues. V and J are TRBV5-1 and TRBJ2-7, with 9 bases that match TRBD1. Sequenced sample: blood. This receptor was obtained from a woman aged 25 to 39 in good health. CDR3 sequence (DNA): TGCGCCAGCAGCCCAGGACAGGGGAAAATGTCCTACGAGCAGTACTTC. Protein sequence: CASSPGQGKMSYEQYF.